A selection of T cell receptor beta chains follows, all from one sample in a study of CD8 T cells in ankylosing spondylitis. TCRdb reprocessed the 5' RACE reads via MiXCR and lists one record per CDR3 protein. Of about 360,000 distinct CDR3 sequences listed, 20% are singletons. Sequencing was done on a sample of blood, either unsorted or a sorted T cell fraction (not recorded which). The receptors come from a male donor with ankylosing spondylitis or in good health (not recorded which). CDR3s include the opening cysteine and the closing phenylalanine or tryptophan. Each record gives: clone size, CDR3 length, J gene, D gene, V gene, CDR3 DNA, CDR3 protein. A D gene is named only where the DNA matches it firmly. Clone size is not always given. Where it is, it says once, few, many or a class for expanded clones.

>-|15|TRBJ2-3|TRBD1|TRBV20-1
TGCAGTGCTAGCTCATACAGGGGTCACACAGATACGCAGTATTTT
CSASSYRGHTDTQYF
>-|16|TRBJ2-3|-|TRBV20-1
TGCAGTGCTAGAGATCTCCGGGGTTTGGGGTCAGATACGCAGTATTTT
CSARDLRGLGSDTQYF
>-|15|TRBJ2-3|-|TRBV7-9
TGTGCCAGCAGCCTATTAAAGGTGGGCACAGATACGCAGTATTTT
CASSLLKVGTDTQYF
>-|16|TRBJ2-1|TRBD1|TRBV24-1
TGTGCCACCAGTGACCACCTAGGGACAGGTAGGGATGAGCAGTTCTTC
CATSDHLGTGRDEQFF
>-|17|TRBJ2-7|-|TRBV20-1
TGCAGTGCTAGAGATCATAATATCGGGACCGTAGCCTACGAGCAGTACTTC
CSARDHNIGTVAYEQYF
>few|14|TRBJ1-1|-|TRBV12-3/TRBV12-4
TGTGCCAGCGCCCCGACCAGAAGGAACACTGAAGCTTTCTTT
CASAPTRRNTEAFF
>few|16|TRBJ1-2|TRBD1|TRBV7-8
TGTGCCAGCAGCTTACCGGACAGGGAGGTGCCCTATGGCTACACCTTC
CASSLPDREVPYGYTF
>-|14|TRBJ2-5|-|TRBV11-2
TGTGCCAGCACCCAAGAAGGGTACCAAGAGACCCAGTACTTC
CASTQEGYQETQYF
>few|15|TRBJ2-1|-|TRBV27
TGTGCCAGCAGTCCCATGTACAGCTCCTACAATGAGCAGTTCTTC
CASSPMYSSYNEQFF
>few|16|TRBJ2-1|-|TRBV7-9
TGTGCCAGCAGCTTAGGATTGCAGGGACCTTACAATGAGCAGTTCTTC
CASSLGLQGPYNEQFF
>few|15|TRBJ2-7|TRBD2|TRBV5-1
TGCGCCAGCAGGTATTTCGCCACTAGCGGGACCGAGCAGTACTTC
CASRYFATSGTEQYF
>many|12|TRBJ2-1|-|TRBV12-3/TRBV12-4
TGTGCCAGCAGTTTACGGGGCAATGAGCAGTTCTTC
CASSLRGNEQFF
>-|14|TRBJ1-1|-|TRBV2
TGTGCCAGCAGAGACAGCCTCGGCGACACTGAAGCTTTCTTT
CASRDSLGDTEAFF
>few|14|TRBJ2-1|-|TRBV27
TGTGCCAGCAGTTTTGCTAGCTCCTACAATGAGCAGTTCTTC
CASSFASSYNEQFF
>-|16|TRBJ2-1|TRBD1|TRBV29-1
TGCAGCGTTGAAGGGACAGGACAAGCCTCATACAATGAGCAGTTCTTC
CSVEGTGQASYNEQFF
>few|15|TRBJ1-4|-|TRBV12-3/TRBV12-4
TGTGCCAGCAGTTTAGCGCCCCGCCCTAATGAAAAACTGTTTTTT
CASSLAPRPNEKLFF
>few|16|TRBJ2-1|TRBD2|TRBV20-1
TGCAGTGCAGGCTCCCTCGGGCGGGGGAGCTACAATGAGCAGTTCTTC
CSAGSLGRGSYNEQFF
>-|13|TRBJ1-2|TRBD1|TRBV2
TGTGCCAGCAGGGGAGGGACAGGGCATGGCTACACCTTC
CASRGGTGHGYTF
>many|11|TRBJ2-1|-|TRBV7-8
TGTGCCAGCAGCGATTACAATGAGCAGTTCTTC
CASSDYNEQFF
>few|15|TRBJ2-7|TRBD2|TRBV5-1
TGCGCCAGCAGCCCGGGGGGTTGGGGAACCTACGAGCAGTACTTC
CASSPGGWGTYEQYF
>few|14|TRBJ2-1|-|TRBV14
TGTGCCAGCAGCGAGGTCATCCTGGGGGATGAGCAGTTCTTC
CASSEVILGDEQFF
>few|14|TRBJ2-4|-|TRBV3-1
TGTGCCAGCAGCCAAGATGGGACCCCGGCTCTTCAGTACTTC
CASSQDGTPALQYF
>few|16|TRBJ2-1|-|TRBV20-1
TGCAGTGCTAGAGATTACAGCGGGCTTTACTACAATGAGCAGTTCTTC
CSARDYSGLYYNEQFF
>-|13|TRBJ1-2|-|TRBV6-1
TGTGCCAGCACCGAGGGTAGGGCCGGTGGCTACACCTTC
CASTEGRAGGYTF
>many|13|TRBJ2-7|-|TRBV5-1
TGCGCCAGCAGCTTGGCACCGACCTACGAGCAGTACTTC
CASSLAPTYEQYF
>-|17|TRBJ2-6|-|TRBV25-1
TGTGCCAGCAGTGAATTTGGGGGGAGAGCTGGGGCCAACGTCCTGACTTTC
CASSEFGGRAGANVLTF
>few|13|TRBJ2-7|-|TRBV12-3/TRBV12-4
TGTGCCAGCAGTTTACCGGGACCTTACGAGCAGTACTTC
CASSLPGPYEQYF
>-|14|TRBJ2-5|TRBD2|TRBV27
TGTGCCAGCAGTTCGCGAGCGGGGGTGGAGACCCAGTACTTC
CASSSRAGVETQYF
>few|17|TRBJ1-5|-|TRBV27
TGTGCCAGCACCTCAAAGGGAGGATTGTATAGCAATCAGCCCCAGCATTTT
CASTSKGGLYSNQPQHF
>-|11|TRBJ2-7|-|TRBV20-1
TGCAGTGCTAGACAGACCTACGAGCAGTACTTC
CSARQTYEQYF
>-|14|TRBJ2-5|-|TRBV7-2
TGTGCCAGCAGTTCCTCGGGGGAGGAAGAGACCCAGTACTTC
CASSSSGEEETQYF
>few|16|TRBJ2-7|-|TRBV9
TGTGCCAGCAGCTTCAACCGGGACACGAGCTCCTACGAGCAGTACTTC
CASSFNRDTSSYEQYF
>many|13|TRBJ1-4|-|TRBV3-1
TGTGCCAGCAGCCAAGGGCCGTATGAAAAACTGTTTTTT
CASSQGPYEKLFF
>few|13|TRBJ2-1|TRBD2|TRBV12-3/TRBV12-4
TGTGCCAGCGTGATAGCGGGGGGGCTCCAGCAGTTCTTC
CASVIAGGLQQFF
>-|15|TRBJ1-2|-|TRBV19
TGTGCCAGTAGTATAGATCGGGCCGGAGCCTATGGCTACACCTTC
CASSIDRAGAYGYTF
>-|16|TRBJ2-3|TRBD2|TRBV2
TGTGCCAGCAGCCGGACTAGCGCGGAGGGGACAGATACGCAGTATTTT
CASSRTSAEGTDTQYF
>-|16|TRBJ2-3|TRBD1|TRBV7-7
TGTGCCAGCAGCCTCCGACAGGGGAAGAGTATCCATACGCAGTATTTT
CASSLRQGKSIHTQYF
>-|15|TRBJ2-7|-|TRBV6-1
TGTGCCAGCAGAACCCCCCGGGACGGAGCCTACGAGCAGTACTTC
CASRTPRDGAYEQYF
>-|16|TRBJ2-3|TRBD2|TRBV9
TGTGCCAGCAGCCCCCGGACTAGCGGGGTAACAGATACGCAGTATTTT
CASSPRTSGVTDTQYF
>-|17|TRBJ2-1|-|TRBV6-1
TGTGCCAGCAGGTCCTTAGGGAGCAGGGGGGCGGGCGATGAGCAGTTCTTC
CASRSLGSRGAGDEQFF
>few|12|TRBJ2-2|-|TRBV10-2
TGCGCCAGCAGTGAGTGGGGCGGGGAGCTGTTTTTT
CASSEWGGELFF
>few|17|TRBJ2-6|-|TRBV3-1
TGTGCCAGCAGCCCCCGGGTGGATCTCTCTGGGGCCAACGTCCTGACTTTC
CASSPRVDLSGANVLTF
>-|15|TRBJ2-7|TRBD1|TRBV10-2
TGCGCCAGCAGTGAGTGGCGGGACAGGGACCTCGAGCAGTACTTC
CASSEWRDRDLEQYF
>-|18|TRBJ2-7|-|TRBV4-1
TGCGCCAGCAGCCAAGCGGACCGCAAGGACCGAACCTCCTACGAGCAGTACTTC
CASSQADRKDRTSYEQYF
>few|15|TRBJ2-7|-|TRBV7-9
TGTGCCAGCAGCTTAGCGACAGGATACGCCTACGAGCAGTACTTC
CASSLATGYAYEQYF